Listed below are T cell receptor beta chains from one sample, sequenced in a study of graft-versus-host responses after intestinal transplantation. Their antigens remain unidentified. The protocol was immunoSEQ multiplex PCR, while the TCRdb copy is restricted to in-frame clones and leaves out a portion. The sample yields tens of thousands of clones, approximately 94% seen once. Here the sequenced sample was unstimulated CD8+ T cells sorted from spleen or lymph node cells, taken before intestinal transplant. These receptor sequences come from a human donor who received an intestinal transplant. The CDR3 runs from the conserved cysteine through the conserved F or W.

v_gene	j_gene	CDR3aa
TRBV6-1	TRBJ1-5	CASREDRVDQPQHF
TRBV21-1	TRBJ1-1	CARIPRDRGAYTEAFF
TRBV27	TRBJ2-7	CASSFYPGQGANEQYF
TRBV30	TRBJ2-7	CAWSGNPTGRLSYEQYF
TRBV6-5	TRBJ2-7	CASSYRGRSYEQYF
TRBV6-6	TRBJ1-2	CASSYPKTGGDGYTF
TRBV11-2	TRBJ2-7	CASSLGGAPSYEQYF
TRBV30	TRBJ2-3	CAWSVTDSDTQYF
TRBV11-2	TRBJ2-1	CASSLAILGGATNEQFF
TRBV19	TRBJ1-3	CASSRRQAPGNTIYF
TRBV19	TRBJ1-1	CASNIGGGPGYTEAFF
TRBV19	TRBJ2-1	CASSMGLAGGNEQFF
TRBV11-3	TRBJ2-7	CASSDRGDSYEQYF
TRBV27	TRBJ1-2	CASSLSNRVHYGYTF
TRBV4-3	TRBJ2-7	CASSQVGASYEQYF
TRBV11-2	TRBJ2-7	CASSPDGSSYEQYF
TRBV30	TRBJ1-2	CAWSGGGGYTF
TRBV4-3	TRBJ2-1	CASSQEWTSGNAEQFF
TRBV7-8	TRBJ1-6	CASSSLGSPSYNSPLHF
TRBV14	NA	CASSAPGGSYEQYF
TRBV27	TRBJ2-2	CASSVTASFGGLFF
TRBV27	TRBJ1-2	CASRPGQGVGNYGYTF